This TCR beta chain was recorded in a study of post-analysis software for immune sequencing data. Overall study context: The disease courses covered relapsing-remitting, secondary progressive and progressive-relapsing multiple sclerosis. General study points: Significantly lower normalized Chao1 diversity was found in patients with multiple sclerosis relative to controls. Samples made in the same batch grouped tightly together by F measure. Patients had higher frequencies than controls of five TRBV segments, including TRBV5-6, TRBV5-1 and TRBV20-1.

Unique-molecular-identifier-tagged TCR beta cDNA libraries were used. cDNA molecules numbering roughly 500,000 came from roughly 1 to 10 million T cells. One entry per CDR3 protein, called by TCRdb with MiXCR from the PCR reads. Among 750,000 to 950,000 distinct CDR3 sequences listed, approximately 53% were seen once. To note about this clonotype: Its antigen is still unknown.

The CDR3 is 12 amino acids. Trimming shortened V by 2 bases and J by 5 bases, and 10 bases separated the two germline ends. Germline V lookup: CDR1 DFQATT, CDR2 SNEGSKA (reference sequence). The rearrangement uses TRBV20-1 and TRBJ2-7; maybe TRBD2 (5 bases). The sequenced material came from blood. The source is a girl between 5 and 17 years old with multiple sclerosis. As DNA, the CDR3 is TGCAGTGCTAGACCCCCAGCGGACGAGCAGTACTTC. Protein: CSARPPADEQYF.